A selection of T cell receptor beta chains follows, all from one sample in a study of Graves' ophthalmopathy and Graves' hyperthyroidism. From the multiplex PCR reads, TCRdb called clonotypes with MiXCR, one entry per CDR3 protein. Among hundreds of thousands of distinct CDR3 sequences listed, about two fifths were seen once. Sequencing was done on a sample of peripheral blood. Receptor source: an adult man with Graves' ophthalmopathy. Each CDR3 is given with its conserved first and last residue.

J gene,V gene,CDR3 protein
TRBJ1-5,TRBV7-2,CASSRGTGGAETQHF
TRBJ2-5,TRBV7-8,CASSPRTSGRAVQETQYF
TRBJ1-4,TRBV15,CATSRQGRPNEKLFF
TRBJ2-5,TRBV7-6,CASSFPSRGHQETQYF
TRBJ1-2,TRBV10-3,CAISERQGGYGYTF
TRBJ2-5,TRBV19,CASSIDRRGHPFF
TRBJ2-7,TRBV7-2,CASTQGSGFEQYF
TRBJ1-6,TRBV5-1,CASSLTGQRISPLHF
TRBJ1-1,TRBV19,CAWSIGGTEAFF
TRBJ1-1,TRBV7-2,CASMLRGTGGLSEAFF
TRBJ2-6,TRBV7-9,CASSLEGLSGANVLTF
TRBJ1-4,TRBV2,CASSEYRAEKLFF
TRBJ1-4,TRBV4-2,CASSQATGVSEKLFF
TRBJ2-7,TRBV25-1,CASSGVRAGGPYNEQYF
TRBJ2-5,TRBV2,CASSDPGRTRVEETQYF
TRBJ1-1,TRBV29-1,CSVETGGMSTEAFF
TRBJ2-2,TRBV24-1,CASSLGGVDTGELFF
TRBJ1-2,TRBV2,CASSSGTGLRYGYTF
TRBJ2-7,TRBV5-1,CASSLRGGRSYEQYF
TRBJ2-7,TRBV7-3,CASSVQAGGFYEQYF
TRBJ2-7,TRBV24-1,CATSDPTGEQYF
TRBJ2-7,TRBV9,CASSVDGGSYEQYF
TRBJ1-4,TRBV25-1,CASLRPAATNEKLFF
TRBJ2-7,TRBV7-8,CASSYSRTGGGEQYF
TRBJ2-7,TRBV7-9,CASSPPLREYEQYF
TRBJ1-1,TRBV6-5,CASSPRDTGHIF
TRBJ1-4,TRBV5-1,CASSLAGGGDNEKLFF
TRBJ1-5,TRBV29-1,CSVGDLGQPQHF
TRBJ2-7,TRBV2,CAGSGVSHEQYF
TRBJ2-5,TRBV25-1,CASSDLAGAQETQYF
TRBJ2-2,TRBV10-3,CASTPGGPAGELFF
TRBJ2-3,TRBV2,CASSEAGGTDTQYF
TRBJ1-4,TRBV12-3/TRBV12-4,CASSRSEGAEKLFF
TRBJ2-7,TRBV7-9,CASSSRAQSSYEQYF
TRBJ1-5,TRBV7-8,CASRQGAGNQPQHF
TRBJ1-5,TRBV19,CASNNRGNSNQPQHF
TRBJ2-6,TRBV7-2,CASREYGRGGYVLTF
TRBJ1-2,TRBV15,CATSSLGQGHYGYTF
TRBJ1-4,TRBV20-1,CSARVKGTGDEKLFF
TRBJ2-1,TRBV12-3/TRBV12-4,CASSFIAGGPNEQFF
TRBJ2-2,TRBV20-1,CSAGRQAGELFF
TRBJ1-2,TRBV6-6,CASAISYGYTF
TRBJ2-5,TRBV20-1,CSARGGGGKTQYF
TRBJ1-5,TRBV15,CATSSLAGNQPQHF
TRBJ2-7,TRBV19,CASGPGYEQYF
TRBJ1-3,TRBV7-6,CASSQDRVAGNTIYF
TRBJ2-2,TRBV19,CASSMYLAGGTGELFF
TRBJ1-5,TRBV7-9,CASSLGTGLNQPQHF
TRBJ1-1,TRBV4-2,CASSQTWGAETEAFF
TRBJ2-7,TRBV25-1,CASSQTQPAEGGFYEQYF
TRBJ2-7,TRBV5-5,CASSPGQGVDEQYF
TRBJ2-3,TRBV24-1,CATSDLLGSADTQYF
TRBJ2-7,TRBV6-6,CASSYSGQGSYEQYF
TRBJ1-4,TRBV25-1,CASNRGPNEKLFF
TRBJ2-5,TRBV12-3/TRBV12-4,CASSPLGERETQYF
TRBJ2-6,TRBV29-1,CSVELTDPSGANVLTF
TRBJ1-6,TRBV6-1,CASSEIYNSPLHF
TRBJ1-5,TRBV10-3,CAIPTELTSNQPQHF
TRBJ2-5,TRBV7-6,CASSFVPGGETQYF
TRBJ2-7,TRBV7-2,CAIPLSGWNEQYF